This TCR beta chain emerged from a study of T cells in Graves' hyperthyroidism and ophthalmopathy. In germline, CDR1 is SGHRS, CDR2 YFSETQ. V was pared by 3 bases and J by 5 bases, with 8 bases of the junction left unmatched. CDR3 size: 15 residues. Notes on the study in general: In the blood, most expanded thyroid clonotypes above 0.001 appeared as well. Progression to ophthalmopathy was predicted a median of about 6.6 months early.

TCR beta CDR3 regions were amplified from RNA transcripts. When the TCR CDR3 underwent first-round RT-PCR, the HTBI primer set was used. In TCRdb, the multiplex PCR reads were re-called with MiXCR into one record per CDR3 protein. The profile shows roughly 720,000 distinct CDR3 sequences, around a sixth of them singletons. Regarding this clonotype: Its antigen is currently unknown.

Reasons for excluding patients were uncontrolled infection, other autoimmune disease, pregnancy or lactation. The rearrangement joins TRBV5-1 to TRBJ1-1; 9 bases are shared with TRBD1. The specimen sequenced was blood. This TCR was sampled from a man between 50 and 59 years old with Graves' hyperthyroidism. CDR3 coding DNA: TGCGCCAGCAGCTACGGGACAGGGACGAGTACTGAAGCTTTCTTT. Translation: CASSYGTGTSTEAFF. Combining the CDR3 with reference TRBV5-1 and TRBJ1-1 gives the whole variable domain KAGVTQTPRYLIKTRGQQVTLSCSPISGHRSVSWYQQTPGQGLQFLFEYFSETQRNKGNFPGRFSGRQFSNSRSEMNVSTLELGDSALYLCASSYGTGTSTEAFFGQGTRLTVV.